This entry describes one TCR beta chain. Its specificity is unknown. This specimen belongs to a study of T cell responses to AZD1222 COVID-19 vaccine. Overall study results and limits: Repertoire collection took place solely once the T cell response had peaked.

Profiling relied on immunoSEQ multiplex PCR, and the TCRdb table lists in-frame clones only, not all of them. The profile covers 140,000 to 150,000 clones, with approximately 93% appearing a single time and about 12% taken by the ten largest. This CDR3 region has 14 residues. Germline V CDR1 and CDR2: LGHDT, YNNKEL (reference sequence). V was clipped by 3 bases and J by 8 bases; unmatched bases: 4. This specimen was peripheral blood, taken after recovery from COVID-19. The clonotype comes from an adult who had recovered from COVID-19. J is TRBJ1-4 and V is TRBV3-1 (or the pseudogene TRBV3-2), with TRBD1 matching over 9 bases. CDR3 protein: CASSHRQGGEKLFF. The DNA for the CDR3 is TGTGCCAGCAGCCACAGACAGGGGGGAGAAAAACTGTTTTTT.